Following are 17 T cell receptor beta chains from one sample sequenced in a study of T cells in localized non-small cell lung cancer. TCRdb keeps only in-frame clones here, not all; method: immunoSEQ multiplex PCR. The sample lists roughly 50,000 clones, around 81% seen once, with 20% in the top ten. The input for sequencing was peripheral blood, taken before any cancer treatment. The source of these receptors is an older female donor with stage II squamous cell lung carcinoma.

The chain has TRBV4-2 and TRBJ2-3; D gene ambiguous. CDR1 and CDR2 from the germline V gene are LGHNA and YNFKEQ. V was trimmed by 1 base and J by 0 bases, leaving 8 bases between them. This CDR3 comprises 15 residues. The CDR3 DNA sequence: TGTGCCAGCAGCCAAGGGGTGGATAGCACAGATACGCAGTATTTT. Its protein product is CASSQGVDSTDTQYF.

The chain links TRBV7-8 to TRBJ1-1; no clear D. V was shortened by 5 bases and J by 0 bases, with 10 bases between the two germline ends. Germline assignment: CDR1 SGHVS and CDR2 FQNEAQ. The CDR3 is 14 amino acids. This CDR3 reads CASSTEFLNTEAFF. CDR3 sequence (DNA): TGTGCCAGCAGCACGGAATTCCTGAACACTGAAGCTTTCTTT.

The V call is TRBV28, the J call TRBJ1-2, with TRBD1 matching 7 bases. The CDR3 contains 14 residues. Germline V gene data show CDR1 as MDHEN and CDR2 as SYDVKM. The J segment lost 4 bases and the V segment lost 4 bases, leaving 6 bases of the junction unmatched. The CDR3 DNA reads TGTGCCAGCAGTTGGGTTACAGGGGCCTATGGCTACACCTTC. Residues: CASSWVTGAYGYTF.

The chain links TRBV5-1 to TRBJ1-4; 7 bases are a match to TRBD1. The germline V gene encodes CDR1 SGHRS and CDR2 YFSETQ. This CDR3 comprises 15 residues. V shed 6 bases, J shed 4 bases, and the junction held 9 bases outside the gene matches. This CDR3 is CASTLGGTDNEKLFF. The CDR3 DNA reads as TGCGCCAGCACCCTGGGGGGGACAGATAATGAAAAACTGTTTTTT.

The chain links TRBV5-1 to TRBJ2-1; 10 nucleotides agree with TRBD1. The CDR3 runs to 16 residues. Germline CDR1 and CDR2: SGHRS and YFSETQ. V lost 0 bases to trimming and J lost 6 bases; unmatched junction nucleotides: 6. As DNA, the CDR3 is TGCGCCAGCAGCTTGGGGCCGGGACAGGGGAGCAATGAGCAGTTCTTC. Protein product: CASSLGPGQGSNEQFF.

The chain couples TRBV5-6 to TRBJ1-5; D is ambiguous. Germline-derived CDR1 and CDR2 are SGHDT and YYEEEE. V lost 0 bases and J lost 2, with 6 bases in between. This CDR3 region has 14 residues. CDR3 residues: CASSLGLGNQPQHF. As DNA, the CDR3 is TGTGCCAGCAGCTTGGGATTGGGCAATCAGCCCCAGCATTTT. Full variable domain (remainder filled in from reference TRBV5-6 and TRBJ1-5): DAGVTQSPTHLIKTRGQQVTLRCSPKSGHDTVSWYQQALGQGPQFIFQYYEEEERQRGNFPDRFSGHQFPNYSSELNVNALLLGDSALYLCASSLGLGNQPQHFGDGTRLSIL.

V is TRBV13 and J is TRBJ2-2, with TRBD1 identical over 7 bases. The J segment lost 3 bases and the V segment lost 5 bases, leaving 12 bases of the junction unmatched. The CDR3 runs to 17 residues. CDR1 and CDR2 (germline): PRHDT, FYEKMQ (reference sequence). The CDR3 loop reads CASSPRRQGPYTGELFF. The CDR3 bases are TGTGCCAGCAGCCCGCGACGACAGGGTCCCTACACCGGGGAGCTGTTTTTT.

The J gene is TRBJ2-2, the V gene TRBV19; D gene ambiguous. CDR3 length: 12 residues. Germline values: CDR1 LNHDA, CDR2 SQIVND (reference sequence). Trimming left V 4 bases short and J 5 bases short, with 5 bases between. CDR3 coding DNA: TGTGCCAGTAGTAAGGGAACCGGGGAGCTGTTTTTT. Translated, it gives CASSKGTGELFF. The complete variable domain, with remaining parts taken from reference TRBV19 and TRBJ2-2, reads DGGITQSPKYLFRKEGQNVTLSCEQNLNHDAMYWYRQDPGQGLRLIYYSQIVNDFQKGDIAEGYSVSREKKESFPLTVTSAQKNPTAFYLCASSKGTGELFFGEGSRLTVL.

This clone was observed a few times. The rearrangement uses TRBV9 and TRBJ2-1; D is unclear. Germline V gene sequence: CDR1 SGDLS, CDR2 YYNGEE. The CDR3 runs 15 residues. V dropped 4 bases and J dropped 0 bases, with 11 bases sitting between them. The CDR3 sequence is CASSTPVSSYNEQFF. The DNA of the CDR3 is TGTGCCAGCAGCACACCGGTGAGCTCCTACAATGAGCAGTTCTTC.

The J gene is TRBJ2-1, the V gene TRBV7-2, with 9 bases aligning to TRBD2. Looked up from germline, CDR1 is SGHTA and CDR2 is FQGNSA. V shed 6 bases and J 6 bases; nucleotides not matched to a gene: 9. This CDR3 is built from 15 residues. This CDR3 reads CASRPETSGRNEQFF. The CDR3 DNA reads TGTGCCAGCAGACCGGAGACTAGCGGTCGCAATGAGCAGTTCTTC. Filled out from reference TRBV7-2 and TRBJ2-1, the complete variable domain reads GAGVSQSPSNKVTEKGKDVELRCDPISGHTALYWYRQSLGQGLEFLIYFQGNSAPDKSGLPSDRFSAERTGGSVSTLTIQRTQQEDSAVYLCASRPETSGRNEQFFGPGTRLTVL.

This rearrangement joins TRBV19 to TRBJ1-1; perhaps TRBD1 as D (5 bases). V shed 9 bases and J shed 0 bases, with 8 bases lying between them. The CDR3 is 12 residues long. Germline lookup yields CDR1 LNHDA and CDR2 SQIVND (reference sequence). The CDR3 loop reads CASIRVNTEAFF. For the CDR3, the DNA is TGTGCCAGCATCAGGGTGAACACTGAAGCTTTCTTT.

The DNA of the CDR3 is TGTGCCAGTAGTATCCAGCGAAACAATGAGCAGTTCTTC. Protein: CASSIQRNNEQFF. V and J are TRBV19 and TRBJ2-1, with D uncertain. Trimming cost V 3 bases and J 5 bases, with 8 bases left between them. This CDR3 comprises 13 residues. CDR1 LNHDA and CDR2 SQIVND come from the germline V gene (reference sequence).

The chain carries TRBV6-5 and TRBJ2-1, with TRBD2 as a possible D gene (6 bases). Germline CDR1 reads MNHEY; CDR2 reads SVGAGI. V was shortened by 6 bases and J by 9 bases, with 12 bases between the two germline ends. The CDR3 runs 12 residues. The CDR3 here is CASSRGTPEQFF. The CDR3 coding sequence is TGTGCCAGCAGCCGGGGGACTCCTGAGCAGTTCTTC.

This clone was seen just once. The chain joins TRBV29-1 to TRBJ1-1, with a possible D match to TRBD1 (5 bases). V dropped 7 bases and J dropped 1 base, with 7 bases sitting between them. Per the germline V gene, CDR1 is SQVTM and CDR2 is ANQGSEA. The CDR3 sequence is 11 residues long. The CDR3 sequence: CSGGGNTEAFF. As DNA, the CDR3 is TGCAGCGGGGGGGGGAACACTGAAGCTTTCTTT.

J is TRBJ2-5 and V is TRBV2; D ambiguous. Trimming stripped 2 bases from V and 1 base from J, with 8 bases between. Germline V gene data show CDR1 as SNHLY and CDR2 as FYNNEI. The CDR3 consists of 14 residues. CDR3: CASSESGVQETQYF. The CDR3 DNA sequence: TGTGCCAGCAGTGAAAGTGGGGTCCAAGAGACCCAGTACTTC.

The rearrangement links TRBV5-4 to TRBJ1-4; D uncertain. The germline CDR1 and CDR2 sequences are SGHNT and YYREEE (reference sequence). The CDR3 is made up of 15 amino acids. V lost 0 bases to trimming and J lost 0 bases, with 6 bases between them. The CDR3 DNA is TGTGCCAGCAGCTTGGACTTCTCAACTAATGAAAAACTGTTTTTT. Its protein product is CASSLDFSTNEKLFF.

The chain employs TRBV29-1 and TRBJ1-3; weak D call: TRBD1 (5 bases). Per germline, CDR1 SQVTM and CDR2 ANQGSEA. V lost 1 base and J lost 6, with 10 bases in between. The CDR3 consists of 13 residues. CDR3 sequence reads: CSVEGAGINTIYF. The CDR3 nucleotides are TGCAGCGTTGAAGGGGCAGGGATAAACACCATATATTTT.